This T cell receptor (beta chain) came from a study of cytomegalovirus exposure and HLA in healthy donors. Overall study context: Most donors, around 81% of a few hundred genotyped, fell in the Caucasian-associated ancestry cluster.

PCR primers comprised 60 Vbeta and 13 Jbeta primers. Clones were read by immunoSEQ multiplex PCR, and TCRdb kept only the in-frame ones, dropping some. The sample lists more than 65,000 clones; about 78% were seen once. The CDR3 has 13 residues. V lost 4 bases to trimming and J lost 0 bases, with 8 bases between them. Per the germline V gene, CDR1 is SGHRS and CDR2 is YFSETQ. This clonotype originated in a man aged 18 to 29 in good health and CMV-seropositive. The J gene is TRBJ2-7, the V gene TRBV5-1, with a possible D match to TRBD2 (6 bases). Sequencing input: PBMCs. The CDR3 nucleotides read TGCGCCAGCAGCCCCGGGAGCTCCTACGAGCAGTACTTC. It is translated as CASSPGSSYEQYF.